A selection of T cell receptor beta chains follows, all from one sample in a study of spatial heterogeneity in lung cancer. Using its own MiXCR run on the 5' RACE reads, TCRdb lists one record per CDR3 protein. The sample comprises some 11,000 distinct CDR3 sequences, around 5% of which are singletons, and approximately 13% rests with the top ten. The sequencing here drew on lung tumor tissue, taken at surgery. Source of these receptors: a male donor with early-stage non-small cell lung cancer. The CDR3 runs from the conserved cysteine through the conserved F or W.

V: TRBV11-2; J: TRBJ2-3; CDR3: CASSLLENSDTQYF
V: TRBV24-1; J: TRBJ2-1; CDR3: CATSDTAGGRNEQFF
V: TRBV6-5; J: TRBJ2-3; CDR3: CASGYTDTQYF
V: TRBV6-1; J: TRBJ1-2; CDR3: CASRTQETGTYGYTF
V: TRBV15; J: TRBJ1-4; CDR3: CATSRAREKLFF
V: TRBV19; J: TRBJ1-4; CDR3: CASSASQGTNEKLFF
V: TRBV6-2/TRBV6-3; J: TRBJ2-3; CDR3: CASSPARGPTDTQYF
V: TRBV29-1; J: TRBJ2-7; CDR3: CSVEGGTVPSYEQYF
V: TRBV7-9; J: TRBJ1-2; CDR3: CASSRDYYGYTF
V: TRBV5-4; J: TRBJ2-3; CDR3: CASSDRRSSSTDTQYF
V: TRBV6-5; J: TRBJ2-1; CDR3: CASSAQGTLYNEQFF
V: TRBV6-1; J: TRBJ2-5; CDR3: CASVWTSGETQYF
V: TRBV28; J: TRBJ2-1; CDR3: CASAQGANQFF
V: TRBV4-3; J: TRBJ2-7; CDR3: CASSQDKQSSYEQYF
V: TRBV20-1; J: TRBJ2-4; CDR3: CSARPTINPKNIQYF
V: TRBV7-2; J: TRBJ2-5; CDR3: CASSSRLDVETQYF
V: TRBV20-1; J: TRBJ2-1; CDR3: CSAGGSGAEKIF
V: TRBV5-1; J: TRBJ1-1; CDR3: CASSWRAAETDLNTEAFF
V: TRBV7-2; J: TRBJ2-2; CDR3: CASSHRQGAGTGELFF
V: TRBV3-1; J: TRBJ2-5; CDR3: CASSREITSGSETQYF